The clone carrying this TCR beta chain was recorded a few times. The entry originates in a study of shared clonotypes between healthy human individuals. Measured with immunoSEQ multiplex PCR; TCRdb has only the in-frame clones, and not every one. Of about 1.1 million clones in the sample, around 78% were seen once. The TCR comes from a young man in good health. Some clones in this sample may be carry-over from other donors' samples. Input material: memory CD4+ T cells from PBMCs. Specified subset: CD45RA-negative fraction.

The CDR3 loop is CASSRAFSVRETQYF. DNA of the CDR3: TGTGCCAGCAGCAGAGCCTTCTCAGTCCGAGAGACCCAGTACTTC. The chain couples TRBV7-8 to TRBJ2-5; D is uncertain. V lost 5 bases, J lost 4 bases, and 17 bases lay in between. The CDR3 runs 15 residues. The germline V gene has CDR1 SGHVS and CDR2 FQNEAQ.